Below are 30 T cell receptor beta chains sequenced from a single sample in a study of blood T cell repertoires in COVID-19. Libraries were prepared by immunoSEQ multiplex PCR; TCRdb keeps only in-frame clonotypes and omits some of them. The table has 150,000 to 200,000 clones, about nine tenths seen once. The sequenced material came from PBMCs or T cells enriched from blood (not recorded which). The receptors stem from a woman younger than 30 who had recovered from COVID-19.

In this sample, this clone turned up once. The DNA of the CDR3 is TGTGCCAGCAGCTTAACCAGTCGGTTCAGGGGAGAAGCTCAGCCCCAGCATTTT. It codes for CASSLTSRFRGEAQPQHF. The rearrangement links TRBV7-9 to TRBJ1-5; tentative D call: TRBD1 (6 bases). Trimming stripped 2 bases from V and 6 bases from J, with 23 bases between. Germline CDR1 and CDR2: SEHNR and FQNEAQ (reference sequence). The CDR3 is 18 residues long.

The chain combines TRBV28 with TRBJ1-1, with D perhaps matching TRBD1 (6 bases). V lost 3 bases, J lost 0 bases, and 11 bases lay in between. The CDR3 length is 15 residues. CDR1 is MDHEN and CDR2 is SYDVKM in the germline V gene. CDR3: CASSFLGQMNTEAFF. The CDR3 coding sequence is TGTGCCAGCAGTTTTCTAGGACAGATGAACACTGAAGCTTTCTTT.

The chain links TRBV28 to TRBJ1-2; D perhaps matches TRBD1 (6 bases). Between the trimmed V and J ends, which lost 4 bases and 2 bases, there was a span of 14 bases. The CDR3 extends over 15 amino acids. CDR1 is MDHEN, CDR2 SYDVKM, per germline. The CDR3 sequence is CASSSSQGPNYGYTF. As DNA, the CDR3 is TGTGCCAGCAGTTCGAGTCAGGGGCCCAACTATGGCTACACCTTC.

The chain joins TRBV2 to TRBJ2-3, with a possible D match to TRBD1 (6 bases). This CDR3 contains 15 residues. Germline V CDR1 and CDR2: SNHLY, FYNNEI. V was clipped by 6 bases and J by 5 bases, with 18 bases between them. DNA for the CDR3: TGTGCCAGCAGCCGGGACACTTCGGTCGGAGATACGCAGTATTTT. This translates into CASSRDTSVGDTQYF.

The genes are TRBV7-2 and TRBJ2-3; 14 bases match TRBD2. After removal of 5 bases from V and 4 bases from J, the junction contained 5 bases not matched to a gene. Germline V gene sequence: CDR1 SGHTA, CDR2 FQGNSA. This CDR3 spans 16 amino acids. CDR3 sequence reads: CASSKTSGGAADTQYF. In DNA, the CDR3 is TGTGCCAGCAGCAAGACTAGCGGGGGGGCGGCAGATACGCAGTATTTT.

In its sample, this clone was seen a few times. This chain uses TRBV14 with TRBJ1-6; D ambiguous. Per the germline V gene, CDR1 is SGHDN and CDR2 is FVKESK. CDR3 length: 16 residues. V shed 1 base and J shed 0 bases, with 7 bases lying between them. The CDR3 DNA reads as TGTGCCAGCAGCCAAGTCACAAGCTCCTATAATTCACCCCTCCACTTT. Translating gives CASSQVTSSYNSPLHF. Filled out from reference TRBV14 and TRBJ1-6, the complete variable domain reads EAGVTQFPSHSVIEKGQTVTLRCDPISGHDNLYWYRRVMGKEIKFLLHFVKESKQDESGMPNNRFLAERTGGTYSTLKVQPAELEDSGVYFCASSQVTSSYNSPLHFGNGTRLTVT.

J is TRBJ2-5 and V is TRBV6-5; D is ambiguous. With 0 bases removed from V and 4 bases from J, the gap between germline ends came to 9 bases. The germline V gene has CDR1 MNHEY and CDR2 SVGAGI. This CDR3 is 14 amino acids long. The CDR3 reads CASSYSEHRETQYF. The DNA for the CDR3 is TGTGCCAGCAGTTACTCGGAACACAGAGAGACCCAGTACTTC.

The CDR3 nucleotides are TGTGCCAGCAGCCAAGGAGGACTGGGGACTTACGAGCAGTACTTC. The encoded protein is CASSQGGLGTYEQYF. The chain has TRBV6-5 and TRBJ2-7, with D tentatively TRBD2 (6 bases). The CDR3 runs 15 residues. CDR1 MNHEY and CDR2 SVGAGI come from the germline V gene. V was cut by 6 bases and J by 4 bases, with 19 bases left in between.

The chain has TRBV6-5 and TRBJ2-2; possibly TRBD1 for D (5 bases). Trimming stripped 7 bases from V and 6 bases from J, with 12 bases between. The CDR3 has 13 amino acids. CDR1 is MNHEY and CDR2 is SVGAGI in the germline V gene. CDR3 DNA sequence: TGTGCCAGCACCCGGCAGGGCGCCGGGGAGCTGTTTTTT. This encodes CASTRQGAGELFF.

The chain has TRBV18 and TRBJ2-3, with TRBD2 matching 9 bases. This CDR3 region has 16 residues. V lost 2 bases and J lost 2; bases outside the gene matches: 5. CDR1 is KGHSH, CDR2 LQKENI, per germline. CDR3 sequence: CASSPNLAGYTDTQYF. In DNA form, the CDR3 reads TGTGCCAGCTCACCAAACCTAGCGGGGTACACAGATACGCAGTATTTT.

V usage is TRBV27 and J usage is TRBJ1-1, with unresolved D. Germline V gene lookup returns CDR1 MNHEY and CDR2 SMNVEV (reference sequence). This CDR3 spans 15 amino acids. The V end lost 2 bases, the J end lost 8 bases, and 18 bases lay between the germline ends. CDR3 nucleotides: TGTGCCAGCAGTTTAGGAACCGGGAGCCCAGCGGAAGCTTTCTTT. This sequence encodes CASSLGTGSPAEAFF.

The CDR3 loop reads CASSSSGTSTQYF. CDR3 DNA sequence: TGTGCCAGTAGTTCTAGCGGGACGTCTACGCAGTATTTT. The chain links TRBV19 to TRBJ2-3; TRBD2 matches 9 bases. Germline lookup yields CDR1 LNHDA and CDR2 SQIVND (reference sequence). The trim removed 5 bases at V and 8 bases at J, leaving 5 bases unmatched. There are 13 residues in the CDR3.

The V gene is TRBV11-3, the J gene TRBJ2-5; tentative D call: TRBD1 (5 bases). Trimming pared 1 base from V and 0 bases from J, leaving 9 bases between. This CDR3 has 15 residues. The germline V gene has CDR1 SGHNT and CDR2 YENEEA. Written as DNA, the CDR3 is TGTGCCAGCAGCTTAGGACAGCCTAACCAAGAGACCCAGTACTTC. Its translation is CASSLGQPNQETQYF.

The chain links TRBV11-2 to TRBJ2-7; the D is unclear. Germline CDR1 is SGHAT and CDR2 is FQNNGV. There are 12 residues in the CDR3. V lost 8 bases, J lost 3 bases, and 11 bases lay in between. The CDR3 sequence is CASGPSNYEQYF. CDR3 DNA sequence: TGTGCCAGCGGTCCCAGTAACTACGAGCAGTACTTC.

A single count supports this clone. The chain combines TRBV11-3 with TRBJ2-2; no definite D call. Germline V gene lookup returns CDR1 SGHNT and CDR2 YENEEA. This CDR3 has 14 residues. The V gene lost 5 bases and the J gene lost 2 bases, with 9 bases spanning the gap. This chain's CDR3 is CASSPNPNTGELFF. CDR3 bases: TGTGCCAGCAGCCCTAACCCCAACACCGGGGAGCTGTTTTTT.

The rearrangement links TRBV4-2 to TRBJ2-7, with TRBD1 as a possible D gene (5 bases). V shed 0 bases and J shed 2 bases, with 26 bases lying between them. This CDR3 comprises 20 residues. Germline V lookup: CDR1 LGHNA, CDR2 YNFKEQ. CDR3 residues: CASSQDIYDRRFNSPYEQYF. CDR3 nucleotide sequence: TGTGCCAGCAGCCAAGATATTTATGACAGACGGTTTAATTCCCCCTACGAGCAGTACTTC.

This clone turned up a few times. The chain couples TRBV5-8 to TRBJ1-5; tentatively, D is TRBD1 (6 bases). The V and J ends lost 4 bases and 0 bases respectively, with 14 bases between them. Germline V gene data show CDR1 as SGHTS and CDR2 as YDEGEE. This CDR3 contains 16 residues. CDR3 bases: TGTGCCAGCAGCCCCCGAGGGGGTTATAGCAATCAGCCCCAGCATTTT. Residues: CASSPRGGYSNQPQHF.

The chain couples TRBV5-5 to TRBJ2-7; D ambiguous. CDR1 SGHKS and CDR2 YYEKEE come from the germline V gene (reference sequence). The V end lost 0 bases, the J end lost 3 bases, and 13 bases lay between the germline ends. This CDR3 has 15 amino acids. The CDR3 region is CASSLEFRSDYEQYF. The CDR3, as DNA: TGTGCCAGCAGCTTGGAGTTCAGGTCAGACTACGAGCAGTACTTC. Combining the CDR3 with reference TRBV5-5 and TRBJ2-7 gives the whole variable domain DAGVTQSPTHLIKTRGQQVTLRCSPISGHKSVSWYQQVLGQGPQFIFQYYEKEERGRGNFPDRFSARQFPNYSSELNVNALLLGDSALYLCASSLEFRSDYEQYFGPGTRLTVT.

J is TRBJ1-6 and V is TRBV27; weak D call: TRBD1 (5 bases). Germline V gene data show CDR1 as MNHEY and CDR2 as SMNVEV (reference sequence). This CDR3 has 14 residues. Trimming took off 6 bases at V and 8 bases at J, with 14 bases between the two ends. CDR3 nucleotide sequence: TGTGCCAGCAGACTCGGGGACTCCGATTCACCCCTCCACTTT. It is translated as CASRLGDSDSPLHF.

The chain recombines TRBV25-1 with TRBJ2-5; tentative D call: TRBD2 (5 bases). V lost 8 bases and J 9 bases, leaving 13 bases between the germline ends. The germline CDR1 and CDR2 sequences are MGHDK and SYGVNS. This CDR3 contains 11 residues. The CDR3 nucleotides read TGTGCCAGCGACGGAGGCGGCCCCCAGTACTTC. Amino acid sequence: CASDGGGPQYF.

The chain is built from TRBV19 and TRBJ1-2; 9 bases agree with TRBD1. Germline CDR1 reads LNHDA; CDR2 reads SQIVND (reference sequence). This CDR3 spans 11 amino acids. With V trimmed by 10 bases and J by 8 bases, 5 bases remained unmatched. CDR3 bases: TGTGCCACCCGACAGGGGGACGGCTACACCTTC. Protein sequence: CATRQGDGYTF.

The CDR3 spells CASSLPGMYGYTF. CDR3 nucleotides: TGTGCCAGCAGCTTACCGGGAATGTATGGCTACACCTTC. This chain joins TRBV7-2 and TRBJ1-2; D remains unclear. From germline, CDR1 is SGHTA and CDR2 FQGNSA. V was trimmed by 2 bases and J by 5 bases, leaving 9 bases between them. The CDR3 totals 13 residues. Full variable domain (remainder filled in from reference TRBV7-2 and TRBJ1-2): GAGVSQSPSNKVTEKGKDVELRCDPISGHTALYWYRQSLGQGLEFLIYFQGNSAPDKSGLPSDRFSAERTGGSVSTLTIQRTQQEDSAVYLCASSLPGMYGYTFGSGTRLTVV.

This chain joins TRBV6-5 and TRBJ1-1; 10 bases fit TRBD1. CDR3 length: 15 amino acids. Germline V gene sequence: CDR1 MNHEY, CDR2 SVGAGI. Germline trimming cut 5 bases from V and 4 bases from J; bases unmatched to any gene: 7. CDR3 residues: CASSPTGQGGTEAFF. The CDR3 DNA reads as TGTGCCAGCAGTCCGACAGGACAGGGGGGCACTGAAGCTTTCTTT.

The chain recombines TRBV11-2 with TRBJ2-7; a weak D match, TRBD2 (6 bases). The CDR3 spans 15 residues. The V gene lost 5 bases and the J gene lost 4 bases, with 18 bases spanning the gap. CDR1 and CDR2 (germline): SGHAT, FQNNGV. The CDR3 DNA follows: TGTGCCAGCAGCATCAGAGTTGAGGGAGGTTACGAGCAGTACTTC. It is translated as CASSIRVEGGYEQYF.

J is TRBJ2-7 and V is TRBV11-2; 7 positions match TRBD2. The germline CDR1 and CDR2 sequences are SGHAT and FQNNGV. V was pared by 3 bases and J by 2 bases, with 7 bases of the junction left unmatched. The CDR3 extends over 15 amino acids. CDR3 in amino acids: CASSLTLADAYEQYF. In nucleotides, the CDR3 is TGTGCCAGCAGCTTGACGCTAGCGGACGCCTACGAGCAGTACTTC.

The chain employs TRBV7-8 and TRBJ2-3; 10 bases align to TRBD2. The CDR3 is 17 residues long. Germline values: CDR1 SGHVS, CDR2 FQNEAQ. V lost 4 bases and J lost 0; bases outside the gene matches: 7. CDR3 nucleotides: TGTGCCAGCAGCTCCAGGACTAGCGGCCTAAGCACAGATACGCAGTATTTT. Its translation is CASSSRTSGLSTDTQYF.

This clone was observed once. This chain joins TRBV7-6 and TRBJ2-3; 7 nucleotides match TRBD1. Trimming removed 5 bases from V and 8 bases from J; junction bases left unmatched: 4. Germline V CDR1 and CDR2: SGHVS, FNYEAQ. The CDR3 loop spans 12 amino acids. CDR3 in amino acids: CASSPQGPTQYF. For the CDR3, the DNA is TGTGCCAGCAGCCCACAGGGGCCTACGCAGTATTTT.

CDR3 coding DNA: TGTGCCAGTAGTGCGGACAGCTCTGGGGCCAACGTCCTGACTTTC. Encoded protein: CASSADSSGANVLTF. The chain employs TRBV19 and TRBJ2-6; tentatively, D is TRBD1 (6 bases). There are 15 residues in the CDR3. From germline, CDR1 is LNHDA and CDR2 SQIVND (reference sequence). V was trimmed by 5 bases and J by 0 bases, leaving 8 bases between them.

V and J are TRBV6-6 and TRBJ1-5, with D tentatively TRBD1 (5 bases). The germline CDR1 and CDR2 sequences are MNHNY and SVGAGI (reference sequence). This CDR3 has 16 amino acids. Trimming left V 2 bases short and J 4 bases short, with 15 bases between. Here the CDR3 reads CASSYDSGIQNQPQHF. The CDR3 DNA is TGTGCCAGCAGTTACGATTCAGGGATACAAAATCAGCCCCAGCATTTT.

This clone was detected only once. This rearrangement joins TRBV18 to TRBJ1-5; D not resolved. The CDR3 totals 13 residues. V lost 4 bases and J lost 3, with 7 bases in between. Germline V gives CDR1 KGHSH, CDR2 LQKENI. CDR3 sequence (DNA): TGTGCCAGCTCACTATCCCCCAATCAGCCCCAGCATTTT. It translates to CASSLSPNQPQHF. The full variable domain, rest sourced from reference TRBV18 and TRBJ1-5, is NAGVMQNPRHLVRRRGQEARLRCSPMKGHSHVYWYRQLPEEGLKFMVYLQKENIIDESGMPKERFSAEFPKEGPSILRIQQVVRGDSAAYFCASSLSPNQPQHFGDGTRLSIL.